This section outlines one TCR beta chain sequence together with its context. The target antigen is unknown. The source of the sample is a study of shared clonotypes between healthy human individuals. General study findings and limits: It was the few donors that limited the genetic and exposure-history diversity represented. Clonotype sharing across four donors was observed for roughly 5% of naive CD4 clonotypes. It was only blood that was sampled, and tissue repertoires likely differ.

The germline V gene encodes CDR1 SEHNR and CDR2 FQNEAQ (reference sequence). This CDR3 has 14 amino acids. V lost 7 bases and J 6 bases, leaving 16 bases between the germline ends. This table comes from immunoSEQ multiplex PCR, and its TCRdb copy is limited to in-frame clones, with some not included. The sample has about 2,200,000 clones; 85% to 95% are singletons. Terminally differentiated effector memory CD45RA+ cells were excluded by CCR7 positive selection of CD45RO-negative cells. This chain uses TRBV7-9 with TRBJ2-1; D may be TRBD2 (7 bases). The receptor was derived from a man younger than 35 in good health. Some clones in this sample may be carry-over from other donors' samples. The source material was naive CD8+ T cells from PBMCs. The CDR3 loop reads CASNPRGGGNEQFF. The DNA for the CDR3 is TGTGCCAGCAACCCCAGGGGCGGGGGCAATGAGCAGTTCTTC.